The source of this T cell receptor (beta chain) is a study of cytomegalovirus exposure and HLA in healthy donors. General study findings and limits: Looking again later, the authors saw that most CMV-associated TCR beta chains seemed HLA-restricted. CMV serostatus was the sole immune exposure information available. Prediction of most subjects' HLA-A and HLA-B alleles by TCR beta sequences was reportedly accurate.

Researchers ran the PCR with 60 Vbeta and 13 Jbeta primers. Produced via immunoSEQ multiplex PCR; TCRdb's table is partial and in-frame only. The repertoire includes fewer than 150,000 clones, 75% to 90% of them detected once, and 0.24% sits in the top ten. Likely unrecorded immune exposures existed in these nominally healthy donors. CDR1 and CDR2 (germline): PRHDT, FYEKMQ (reference sequence). The CDR3 runs to 15 residues. V was clipped by 0 bases and J by 8 bases, with 13 bases between them. In the case of this clone: Antigen: not known.

V usage is TRBV13 and J usage is TRBJ1-4; no firm D call. Sequences were obtained from PBMCs. The clonotype comes from a man between 45 and 60 years old in good health and CMV-seronegative. The CDR3 region has the DNA TGTGCCAGCAGCTTAGGGGGCAGTCTCAGAGAAAAACTGTTTTTT. This translates into CASSLGGSLREKLFF.